This T cell receptor (beta chain) was recovered during a study of CD8 T cells in ankylosing spondylitis. Study results and limitations: Ankylosing spondylitis blood appeared to be characterized by a TCR beta motif of fewer than ten highly homologous variants. Significant enrichment of disease-linked clones was reported in matched ankylosing spondylitis synovial fluid.

The CDR3 covers 12 residues. Germline CDR1 reads MNHEY; CDR2 reads SVGAGI. V gave up 8 bases and J gave up 10 bases, with 12 bases separating them. Concerning this clonotype itself: Antigen unknown.

TCRdb called the 5' RACE reads again in MiXCR, with one record for every CDR3 protein. The sample records 300,000 to 400,000 distinct CDR3 sequences, approximately 20% being singletons. V gene TRBV6-5 combines with J gene TRBJ1-6; D uncertain. This clonotype originated in a male donor with ankylosing spondylitis. Specimen: blood, either unsorted or a sorted T cell fraction (not recorded which). The CDR3 loop reads CASLNPGSPLHF. As DNA, the CDR3 is TGTGCCAGCCTTAATCCGGGATCACCCCTCCACTTT.